This T cell receptor beta chain came from a study of blood T cell repertoires in COVID-19. As for the study in general: The analysed material was cDNA or gDNA that came from T cells, B-cell-depleted T cells, or PBMCs.

Generated by immunoSEQ multiplex PCR, the TCRdb table keeps only in-frame clones and is missing some. The sample has fewer than 250,000 clones, around four fifths seen once. The CDR3 is 13 amino acids. Germline V lookup: CDR1 GTSNPN, CDR2 SVGIG (reference sequence). V was trimmed by 8 bases and J by 8 bases, leaving 19 bases between them. This clone was recorded a few times. Input material: peripheral blood. This chain connects TRBV30 to TRBJ2-1; TRBD2 is a possible D gene (6 bases). The clonotype originates from a woman aged 50 to 65 with acute or convalescent COVID-19. CDR3 coding DNA: TGTGCCCGAAGGCAAGCCGGAGGGGATGAGCAGTTCTTC. Translating it yields CARRQAGGDEQFF. Full variable domain (missing parts from reference TRBV30 and TRBJ2-1): SQTIHQWPATLVQPVGSPLSLECTVEGTSNPNLYWYRQAAGRGLQLLFYSVGIGQISSEVPQNLSASRPQDRQFILSSKKLLLSDSGFYLCARRQAGGDEQFFGPGTRLTVL.